This T cell receptor (beta chain) was sequenced during a study of blood T cell repertoires in COVID-19. Study at large: Samples taken during acute and convalescent COVID-19 were collected in the United States, Italy and Spain. From T cells, B-cell-depleted T cells, or PBMCs came the material, which was cDNA or gDNA.

Study processing details: Amplification from reference gene primers served as the basis for estimated nucleated cell counts. This table comes from immunoSEQ multiplex PCR, and its TCRdb copy is limited to in-frame clones, with some not included. V and J calls and clone size are copied from that table; D and trimming were computed from the DNA. The sample consists of 250,000 or so clones, 83% of them appearing once. The CDR3 spans 14 residues. V dropped 3 bases and J dropped 3 bases, with 12 bases sitting between them. CDR1 is SGHNT and CDR2 is YYREEE in the germline V gene (reference sequence). This chain links TRBV5-4 with TRBJ2-5, with a possible D match to TRBD2 (5 bases). The TCR sequence derives from a human donor in a cohort sampled during active COVID-19. Sequencing input: peripheral blood. CDR3 bases: TGTGCCAGCAGCTCGGAGCGGACGGAAGAGACCCAGTACTTC. Residues: CASSSERTEETQYF.